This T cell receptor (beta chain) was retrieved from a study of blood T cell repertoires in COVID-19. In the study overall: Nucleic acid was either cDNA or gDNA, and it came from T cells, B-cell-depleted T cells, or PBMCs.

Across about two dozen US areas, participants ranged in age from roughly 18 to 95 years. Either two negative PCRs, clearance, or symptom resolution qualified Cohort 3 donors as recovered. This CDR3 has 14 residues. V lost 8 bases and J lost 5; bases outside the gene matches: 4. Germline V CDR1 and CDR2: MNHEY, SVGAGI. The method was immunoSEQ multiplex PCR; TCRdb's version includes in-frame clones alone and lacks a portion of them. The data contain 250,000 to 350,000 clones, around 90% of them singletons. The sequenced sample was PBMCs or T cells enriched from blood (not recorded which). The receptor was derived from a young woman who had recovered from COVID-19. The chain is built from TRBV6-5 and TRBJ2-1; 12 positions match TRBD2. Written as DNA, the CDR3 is TGTGCCAGCTGGACTAGCGGGAAGAACAATGAGCAGTTCTTC. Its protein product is CASWTSGKNNEQFF.